These 25 T cell receptor beta chains share one sample of origin, sequenced in a study of blood T cell repertoires in COVID-19. TCRdb's table, derived via immunoSEQ multiplex PCR, lists solely in-frame clones and lacks some. The table records around 7,000 clones, 80% to 90% of them present only once. Sequenced material: peripheral blood. All receptors derive from a human donor in a cohort sampled during active COVID-19. The donor label of this sample is uncertain.

The rearrangement uses TRBV18 and TRBJ1-1, with D perhaps TRBD1 (5 bases). The CDR3 consists of 13 residues. Trimming took 6 bases from V and 1 from J, leaving 9 bases between them. Germline V gene sequence: CDR1 KGHSH, CDR2 LQKENI. The CDR3 here is CASSLDRNTEAFF. The DNA for the CDR3 is TGTGCCAGCTCTCTTGACAGGAACACTGAAGCTTTCTTT.

This chain links TRBV25-1 with TRBJ2-1; 7 bases align to TRBD2. The CDR3 loop spans 16 amino acids. Germline values: CDR1 MGHDK, CDR2 SYGVNS. V was clipped by 3 bases and J by 1 base; unmatched bases: 6. DNA for the CDR3: TGTGCCAGCAGTGACCCAGCGGGAAAGTCCTACAATGAGCAGTTCTTC. Amino acid sequence: CASSDPAGKSYNEQFF.

The V gene is TRBV6-6, the J gene TRBJ2-7; 10 bases line up with TRBD1. The germline CDR1 and CDR2 sequences are MNHNY and SVGAGI (reference sequence). The CDR3 loop spans 14 amino acids. The ends lost 6 bases at V and 7 bases at J; junction bases unmatched: 9. The CDR3 loop is CASRDRGNRGEQYF. CDR3 coding DNA: TGTGCCAGCAGGGACAGGGGGAACAGGGGTGAGCAGTACTTC.

The chain is built from TRBV10-1 and TRBJ2-1, with unresolved D. The germline V gene encodes CDR1 WNHNN and CDR2 SYGVQD (reference sequence). There are 12 residues in the CDR3. Deletions cut 0 bases from V and 10 bases from J, with 7 bases between. CDR3 sequence: CASSESTYEQFF. CDR3 coding DNA: TGCGCCAGCAGTGAGTCGACTTACGAGCAGTTCTTC.

This chain uses TRBV2 with TRBJ2-3, with D possibly TRBD2 on 5 matching bases. V dropped 6 bases and J dropped 0 bases, with 19 bases sitting between them. The CDR3 has 17 residues. Germline values: CDR1 SNHLY, CDR2 FYNNEI. The CDR3 nucleotides read TGTGCCAGCAGCCTCCGATCGGACTTCGCTAGCACAGATACGCAGTATTTT. Translation: CASSLRSDFASTDTQYF.

The chain couples TRBV11-2 to TRBJ2-7, with a weak D call TRBD2 (5 bases). V dropped 4 bases and J dropped 3 bases, with 16 bases sitting between them. This CDR3 region has 15 residues. Germline CDR1 is SGHAT and CDR2 is FQNNGV. CDR3 DNA sequence: TGTGCCAGCAGCTCCCTGCGCGCCGGGATCTACGAGCAGTACTTC. Amino acids: CASSSLRAGIYEQYF.

J is TRBJ1-2 and V is TRBV29-1; tentatively, D is TRBD1 (6 bases). V dropped 7 bases and J dropped 8 bases, with 20 bases sitting between them. The CDR3 is made up of 13 amino acids. Germline CDR1 is SQVTM and CDR2 is ANQGSEA. The CDR3 region is CSAVTGPAAGYTF. The CDR3 DNA reads as TGCAGCGCTGTGACAGGTCCAGCTGCGGGCTACACCTTC.

CDR3 in DNA: TGTGCCAGCAGCTTAGGAGGGGAGGTCGCCGGGGAGCTGTTTTTT. Translation: CASSLGGEVAGELFF. This chain links TRBV7-9 with TRBJ2-2, with a weak D call TRBD2 (6 bases). The CDR3 runs to 15 residues. The germline V and J ends were trimmed by 1 base and 6 bases, with 12 bases remaining between them. Germline assignment: CDR1 SEHNR and CDR2 FQNEAQ (reference sequence).

The rearrangement links TRBV3-1 (or the pseudogene TRBV3-2) to TRBJ2-7; 9 bases are shared with TRBD1. With 4 bases clipped from V and 0 bases from J, the junction kept 4 bases outside the gene matches. The germline V gene encodes CDR1 LGHDT and CDR2 YNNKEL (reference sequence). The CDR3 sequence is 15 residues long. The CDR3 protein is CASSPGQGSSYEQYF. The CDR3 nucleotides read TGTGCCAGCAGCCCGGGACAGGGCAGCTCCTACGAGCAGTACTTC.

This chain uses TRBV10-3 with TRBJ1-6; 12 positions match TRBD1. The trim removed 6 bases at V and 7 bases at J, leaving 7 bases unmatched. Germline CDR1 reads ENHRY; CDR2 reads SYGVKD. The CDR3 is 16 amino acids. The CDR3 sequence is CAIRGQGAMSNSPLHF. In DNA form, the CDR3 reads TGTGCCATCAGGGGACAGGGGGCGATGTCAAATTCACCCCTCCACTTT.

This clone occurred a few times. This chain uses TRBV9 with TRBJ2-2; D possibly corresponds to TRBD1 (5 bases). Trimming left V 3 bases short and J 6 bases short, with 9 bases between. This CDR3 is 13 amino acids long. Germline CDR1 SGDLS, CDR2 YYNGEE. The CDR3 nucleotides are TGTGCCAGCAGCGCCAGGGTGGCCGGGGAGCTGTTTTTT. Translating it yields CASSARVAGELFF.

The rearrangement joins TRBV20-1 to TRBJ1-1; maybe TRBD1 (5 bases). The germline CDR1 and CDR2 sequences are DFQATT and SNEGSKA (reference sequence). This CDR3 is built from 13 residues. V was pared by 3 bases and J by 4 bases, with 12 bases between. CDR3 bases: TGCAGTGCTAGTTACGGGGGACCCACTGAAGCTTTCTTT. Translated: CSASYGGPTEAFF.

V is TRBV3-1 (or the pseudogene TRBV3-2) and J is TRBJ1-1, with D uncertain. Trimming removed 0 bases at V and 1 base at J, with 3 bases between. Germline values: CDR1 LGHDT, CDR2 YNNKEL (reference sequence). The CDR3 is made up of 13 amino acids. CDR3 sequence (DNA): TGTGCCAGCAGCCAAGACCGGAACACTGAAGCTTTCTTT. Protein product: CASSQDRNTEAFF.

This sequence joins TRBV7-2 and TRBJ2-2; 9 positions match TRBD2. Germline V gene data show CDR1 as SGHTA and CDR2 as FQGNSA. Trimming cost V 6 bases and J 4 bases; bases outside gene matches: 9. The CDR3 has 16 residues. CDR3 DNA sequence: TGTGCCAGCAGTTCGTTAGCGGGGGACCTCACCGGGGAGCTGTTTTTT. Amino acid sequence: CASSSLAGDLTGELFF.

The CDR3 region has the DNA TGTGCCAGCAGCGACTACCCAGTTTCCTACGAGCAGTACTTC. Translating gives CASSDYPVSYEQYF. The chain employs TRBV9 and TRBJ2-7; no clear D. Germline CDR1 reads SGDLS; CDR2 reads YYNGEE. This CDR3 region has 14 residues. Trimming took off 3 bases at V and 1 base at J, with 11 bases between the two ends.

This clone came up a few times. The chain joins TRBV7-2 to TRBJ2-7; 7 bases map to TRBD2. The V gene's germline CDR1 is SGHTA and CDR2 FQGNSA. V dropped 1 base and J dropped 4; count of bases not matched to a gene: 7. The CDR3 consists of 15 residues. For the CDR3, the DNA is TGTGCCAGCAGCTTAGATACCAGCGGGGCTTACGAGCAGTACTTC. Its translation is CASSLDTSGAYEQYF.

The chain combines TRBV27 with TRBJ2-7, with a possible D match to TRBD1 (5 bases). Trimming removed 2 bases from V and 1 base from J, with 15 bases in between. This CDR3 has 16 amino acids. Germline V gives CDR1 MNHEY, CDR2 SMNVEV (reference sequence). The CDR3 region is CASSLDRQGWSYEQYF. The CDR3 nucleotides are TGTGCCAGCAGTTTAGATCGCCAGGGTTGGTCCTACGAGCAGTACTTC.

The chain carries TRBV9 and TRBJ1-4; a weak D match, TRBD1 (5 bases). Per the germline V gene, CDR1 is SGDLS and CDR2 is YYNGEE. The CDR3 extends over 15 amino acids. V dropped 4 bases and J dropped 1 base, with 11 bases sitting between them. The CDR3 DNA reads TGTGCCAGCAGCACAATGGGGGGAACTAATGAAAAACTGTTTTTT. Translating gives CASSTMGGTNEKLFF.

In its sample, this clone was seen a few times. This chain joins TRBV6-2 or TRBV6-3 and TRBJ2-7, with TRBD1 identical over 7 bases. This CDR3 comprises 15 residues. The germline V gene has CDR1 MNHEY and CDR2 SVGEGT. Trimming removed 6 bases from V and 0 bases from J; junction bases left unmatched: 8. CDR3 sequence reads: CASSVRGKSSYEQYF. CDR3 coding DNA: TGTGCCAGCAGCGTCAGGGGGAAAAGCTCCTACGAGCAGTACTTC.

The chain has TRBV2 and TRBJ2-7; 10 bases line up with TRBD2. This CDR3 contains 14 residues. CDR1 SNHLY and CDR2 FYNNEI come from the germline V gene. Unmatched junction bases numbered 6, after V lost 4 bases and J lost 6 bases. The CDR3 sequence: CASSGIAGGFEQYF. The CDR3 nucleotides are TGTGCCAGCAGTGGGATAGCGGGGGGTTTCGAGCAGTACTTC.

By proportion, this clone is large. The chain carries TRBV20-1 and TRBJ2-1, with D possibly TRBD1 on 5 matching bases. The length of the CDR3 is 11 residues. Trimming shortened V by 1 base and J by 15 bases, and 13 bases separated the two germline ends. The germline CDR1 and CDR2 sequences are DFQATT and SNEGSKA (reference sequence). The CDR3 protein is CSARGGHSRFF. CDR3 DNA sequence: TGCAGTGCTAGAGGGGGCCACAGCCGGTTCTTC.

V gene TRBV29-1 combines with J gene TRBJ2-1, with TRBD2 matching over 7 bases. Germline V lookup: CDR1 SQVTM, CDR2 ANQGSEA. Trimming took 3 bases from V and 0 from J; bases not matched to a gene: 2. CDR3 size: 14 residues. For the CDR3, the DNA is TGCAGCGTTGATAGCGGGTACTCCTACAATGAGCAGTTCTTC. Protein sequence: CSVDSGYSYNEQFF.

The V gene is TRBV5-4, the J gene TRBJ1-4, with a tentative D call TRBD1 (6 bases). The CDR3 spans 15 residues. Germline CDR1 SGHNT, CDR2 YYREEE (reference sequence). Trimming cost V 4 bases and J 8 bases, with 18 bases left between them. CDR3 in amino acids: CASSPPGGQREKLFF. The CDR3 nucleotides read TGTGCCAGCAGCCCGCCGGGGGGGCAGCGAGAAAAACTGTTTTTT.

The chain carries TRBV7-8 and TRBJ2-1; unclear D gene. Germline V gives CDR1 SGHVS, CDR2 FQNEAQ. V was clipped by 0 bases and J by 4 bases, with 13 bases between them. The CDR3 is made up of 16 amino acids. CDR3 nucleotides: TGTGCCAGCAGCTTAGCGCATCAACTGTCTTACAATGAGCAGTTCTTC. Translation: CASSLAHQLSYNEQFF.

V usage is TRBV11-2 and J usage is TRBJ1-6; D is unclear. Germline values: CDR1 SGHAT, CDR2 FQNNGV. This CDR3 spans 14 amino acids. Trimming stripped 2 bases from V and 10 bases from J, with 12 bases between. CDR3 amino acids: CASSLPGRVSPLHF. The CDR3, as DNA: TGTGCCAGCAGCTTACCCGGGCGGGTATCACCCCTCCACTTT.